What follows is one TCR beta chain and its context. This sample is part of a study of blood T cell repertoires in COVID-19. The overall study: Sources were T cells, B-cell-depleted T cells, or PBMCs; the material itself was cDNA or gDNA.

The table came from immunoSEQ multiplex PCR; TCRdb's copy has only in-frame clones and leaves some out. The sample has about 100,000 clones; 85% are singletons. In germline, CDR1 is SGHRS, CDR2 YFSETQ. CDR3 length: 15 residues. Trimming cost V 4 bases and J 6 bases; bases outside gene matches: 12. The source is a human donor in a cohort sampled during active COVID-19. This sequence joins TRBV5-1 and TRBJ2-5, with 7 bases lining up with TRBD1. The source material was peripheral blood. CDR3 bases: TGCGCCAGCAGCACCAACGACAGGGTTGGTCAGACCCAGTACTTC. Protein product: CASSTNDRVGQTQYF.